The following is a T cell receptor (beta chain) sequence with its context. This entry is derived from a study of blood T cell repertoires in COVID-19. For the study at large: The United States, Italy and Spain supplied acute and convalescent COVID-19 samples. Nucleic acid was either cDNA or gDNA, and it came from T cells, B-cell-depleted T cells, or PBMCs.

Original processing methods: Amplification of reference gene primers provided the estimated nucleated cell counts. Repertoires were generated with immunoSEQ multiplex PCR, while TCRdb's copy carries only in-frame clones and drops some. D and trimming were read from the DNA, whereas the V and J calls and clone size are those reported in that table. The sample contains some 310,000 clones, roughly 87% of which appear only once. Per germline, CDR1 SGDLS and CDR2 YYNGEE. CDR3 length: 14 residues. V lost 4 bases and J lost 3; bases outside the gene matches: 1. Sequencing was carried out using peripheral blood. This clonotype was sampled from a man in his forties or fifties with active or convalescent COVID-19. The J gene is TRBJ2-1, the V gene TRBV9; 10 positions match TRBD2. CDR3 bases: TGTGCCAGCAGCCTAGCGGGGGACTACAATGAGCAGTTCTTC. Translated, it gives CASSLAGDYNEQFF.